This passage covers 3 T cell receptor beta chains from one sample sequenced in a study of blood T cell repertoires in COVID-19. Repertoires were generated with immunoSEQ multiplex PCR, while TCRdb's copy carries only in-frame clones and drops some. Of some 160,000 clones in the sample, over 70% were seen once. The sample consisted of peripheral blood. The origin of the receptors is a woman aged 70-85 years who had recovered from COVID-19.

The rearrangement links TRBV4-2 to TRBJ2-7; a possible D gene is TRBD2 (6 bases). V was clipped by 3 bases and J by 1 base, with 13 bases between them. Germline V gives CDR1 LGHNA, CDR2 YNFKEQ. This CDR3 is built from 15 residues. The CDR3 nucleotides read TGTGCCAGCAGCCAGGCGGGGTGGTCGTCCTACGAGCAGTACTTC. This codes for CASSQAGWSSYEQYF.

The genes are TRBV19 and TRBJ2-3; no clear D. Trimming pared 2 bases from V and 3 bases from J, leaving 9 bases between. CDR3 length equals 14 residues. Germline CDR1 and CDR2: LNHDA and SQIVND (reference sequence). The CDR3 sequence is CASSIRSGTDTQYF. The CDR3 DNA follows: TGTGCCAGTAGTATAAGGTCGGGTACAGATACGCAGTATTTT.

The chain has TRBV5-5 and TRBJ2-7, with D possibly TRBD1 on 7 matching bases. The CDR3 contains 15 residues. Trimming took off 0 bases at V and 3 bases at J, with 13 bases between the two ends. Germline assignment: CDR1 SGHKS and CDR2 YYEKEE (reference sequence). The CDR3 nucleotides read TGTGCCAGCAGCTTGGCCCCAGGGGGGATCTACGAGCAGTACTTC. Its protein is CASSLAPGGIYEQYF.